Listed below are T cell receptor beta chains from one sample, sequenced in a study of blood T cell repertoires in COVID-19. Clones were read by immunoSEQ multiplex PCR, and TCRdb kept only the in-frame ones, dropping some. This sample has over 45,000 clones; about nine tenths occur once, and the top ten carry less than 6.5%. Sequencing used peripheral blood. All receptors derive from a man between 70 and 80 years old with acute or convalescent COVID-19. CDR3s leave out the opening cysteine and the closing phenylalanine or tryptophan. The order of the fields is D gene, J gene, V gene, CDR3 protein. The D gene is left open where the match is weak.

D: TRBD1
J: TRBJ1-5
V: TRBV10-1
CDR3: AITLPGQRSNQPQH

D: .
J: TRBJ1-3
V: TRBV28
CDR3: ASSPKTLGVGNTIY

D: TRBD2
J: TRBJ2-1
V: TRBV7-2
CDR3: ASSSVGLGGGFEDEQF

D: TRBD1
J: TRBJ1-1
V: TRBV3-1/TRBV3-2
CDR3: ASSPQRGTGSPMNTEAF

D: TRBD1
J: TRBJ2-5
V: TRBV15
CDR3: ATSRDEGTGWKTQY

D: .
J: TRBJ2-3
V: TRBV27
CDR3: ASSRTARRTDTQY

D: .
J: TRBJ1-2
V: TRBV14
CDR3: ASSQQTRPGNGYT

D: TRBD2
J: TRBJ2-7
V: TRBV28
CDR3: ASRSASGTSVNYEQY

D: .
J: TRBJ2-1
V: TRBV7-9
CDR3: ASSSLMGQGQDNEQF

D: TRBD1
J: TRBJ1-2
V: TRBV6-2/TRBV6-3
CDR3: ASSPGQGGGYT

D: TRBD2
J: TRBJ2-3
V: TRBV9
CDR3: ASSVAVRGTTDTQY

D: TRBD1
J: TRBJ1-6
V: TRBV30
CDR3: AWSVGDRGDSPLH

D: .
J: TRBJ1-1
V: TRBV7-2
CDR3: ASSYNLYRAAEAF

D: .
J: TRBJ1-2
V: TRBV3-1/TRBV3-2
CDR3: ASSQETARHGYT

D: TRBD1
J: TRBJ1-6
V: TRBV2
CDR3: ASSGQRTGNSPLH

D: TRBD1
J: TRBJ2-5
V: TRBV30
CDR3: AWSPGAGGALEY

D: TRBD2
J: TRBJ2-5
V: TRBV19
CDR3: ASSIRLAGGIRETQY

D: .
J: TRBJ2-1
V: TRBV6-6
CDR3: ASSSLIPGIYNEQF

D: .
J: TRBJ2-1
V: TRBV19
CDR3: ASSIRPLNRDEQF

D: TRBD2
J: TRBJ2-7
V: TRBV15
CDR3: ATSRDQLAGVSYEQY

D: .
J: TRBJ1-5
V: TRBV14
CDR3: ASSQGGGNNQPQH

D: .
J: TRBJ1-5
V: TRBV7-2
CDR3: ASARQANQPQH

D: .
J: TRBJ1-6
V: TRBV5-1
CDR3: ASSAGRAGGSPLH

D: TRBD1
J: TRBJ1-4
V: TRBV5-1
CDR3: ASSPYKDRQDEKLF

D: .
J: TRBJ1-5
V: TRBV20-1
CDR3: SASGQVGKQPQH

D: .
J: TRBJ2-5
V: TRBV4-2
CDR3: ASSQMRGSQETQY